These 5 T cell receptor beta chains were all obtained from the same sample, sequenced in a study of T cell repertoires in cytomegalovirus infection. TCRdb reprocessed the reads with MiXCR, giving one entry per CDR3 protein. The table shows some 150,000 distinct CDR3 sequences, with about 6.5% occurring only once. Source material: PBMCs. The receptors here all came from a human donor in good health (CMV status not recorded). Some clones in this sample may be carry-over from other donors' samples.

This clonotype was found once. This chain uses TRBV29-1 with TRBJ2-1; weak D call: TRBD2 (7 bases). V dropped 2 bases and J dropped 1 base, with 24 bases sitting between them. This CDR3 is built from 19 residues. The germline V gene encodes CDR1 SQVTM and CDR2 ANQGSEA. CDR3 sequence reads: CSVEKTRAGALGSYNEQFF. CDR3 nucleotides: TGCAGCGTTGAAAAAACTCGGGCGGGGGCCTTGGGATCCTACAATGAGCAGTTCTTC.

This clonotype was observed at least ten times. The chain is built from TRBV6-4 and TRBJ2-1; 12 nucleotides agree with TRBD1. This CDR3 spans 16 amino acids. Germline CDR1 is MRHNA and CDR2 is SNTAGT. Losses at the gene ends were 2 bases for V and 5 bases for J; bases not matched to a gene: 4. CDR3 amino acids: CASSDGDRGPDNEQFF. The CDR3 DNA reads TGTGCCAGCAGTGACGGGGACAGGGGGCCCGACAATGAGCAGTTCTTC.

This clonotype was recorded many times. This sequence joins TRBV6-6 and TRBJ2-3; 8 bases align to TRBD2. The V segment lost 6 bases and the J segment 1 base; nucleotides outside the gene matches: 6. The CDR3 contains 15 residues. The germline V gene has CDR1 MNHNY and CDR2 SVGAGI (reference sequence). In DNA form, the CDR3 reads TGTGCCAGCAGCCCGGCGCGGGGGGGCACAGATACGCAGTATTTT. Translated, it gives CASSPARGGTDTQYF.

The V gene is TRBV29-1, the J gene TRBJ1-5; no reliable D call. V shed 7 bases and J shed 1 base, with 14 bases lying between them. CDR1 and CDR2 from the germline V gene are SQVTM and ANQGSEA. The CDR3 is 14 amino acids. DNA for the CDR3: TGCAGCGCCGCCGAGGGTGGGAGCAATCAGCCCCAGCATTTT. It yields the protein CSAAEGGSNQPQHF.

This clonotype has a count of ten or more. This chain links TRBV18 with TRBJ2-7; D is possibly TRBD1 (5 bases). The CDR3 totals 12 residues. CDR1 is KGHSH and CDR2 is LQKENI in the germline V gene. V was clipped by 3 bases and J by 11 bases, with 14 bases between them. CDR3 DNA sequence: TGTGCCAGCTCACCGTCAGGGATGCATAAGTACTTC. It yields the protein CASSPSGMHKYF.